These 15 T cell receptor beta chains share one sample of origin, sequenced in a study of T cell responses to AZD1222 COVID-19 vaccine. Profiling relied on immunoSEQ multiplex PCR, and the TCRdb table lists in-frame clones only, not all of them. This table holds some 150,000 clones, about 91% found once. This sample comprised peripheral blood, obtained on day 0 of AZD1222 vaccination. Every receptor here comes from an adult in good health.

The chain joins TRBV28 to TRBJ1-2; tentative D call: TRBD1 (5 bases). This CDR3 is built from 15 residues. V lost 2 bases and J lost 2, with 12 bases in between. Germline CDR1 MDHEN, CDR2 SYDVKM. CDR3 region: CASSLPGTANYGYTF. The CDR3, as DNA: TGTGCCAGCAGTTTACCTGGGACGGCGAACTATGGCTACACCTTC.

The rearrangement links TRBV29-1 to TRBJ2-1; 12 positions match TRBD2. CDR1 and CDR2 (germline): SQVTM, ANQGSEA. Losses at the gene ends were 7 bases for V and 0 bases for J; bases not matched to a gene: 13. The CDR3 loop spans 18 amino acids. CDR3 bases: TGCAGCGCCGGGGCCGGGACTAGCGGGCGGAGCTCCTACAATGAGCAGTTCTTC. This codes for CSAGAGTSGRSSYNEQFF.

CDR3: CASSLARVGKDEQFF. The DNA for the CDR3 is TGCGCCAGCAGCTTGGCTCGGGTCGGGAAGGATGAGCAGTTCTTC. V and J are TRBV5-1 and TRBJ2-1; the D gene is possibly TRBD2 (5 bases). Trimming stripped 0 bases from V and 8 bases from J, with 15 bases between. The CDR3 totals 15 residues. In germline, CDR1 is SGHRS, CDR2 YFSETQ.

This CDR3 reads CASRATSGHTDTQYF. DNA for the CDR3: TGCGCCAGCAGGGCCACTAGCGGTCACACAGATACGCAGTATTTT. The rearrangement uses TRBV5-1 and TRBJ2-3; 8 bases align to TRBD2. The CDR3 contains 15 residues. The junction had 7 bases not matched to a gene; V was cut back by 5 bases and J by 2 bases. Germline loops: CDR1 SGHRS, CDR2 YFSETQ.

The genes are TRBV12-3 or TRBV12-4 and TRBJ1-2; 7 positions agree with TRBD1. This CDR3 is 13 amino acids long. Trimming removed 3 bases from V and 4 bases from J; junction bases left unmatched: 2. Here the CDR3 reads CASSFDRVYGYTF. Here the CDR3 DNA reads TGTGCCAGCAGTTTCGACAGGGTCTATGGCTACACCTTC.

The CDR3 here is CAWWDQDNPAGYTF. CDR3 DNA sequence: TGTGCCTGGTGGGATCAGGACAACCCGGCTGGCTACACCTTC. The chain joins TRBV30 to TRBJ1-2; D possibly corresponds to TRBD1 (5 bases). The CDR3 is 14 residues long. Germline loops: CDR1 GTSNPN, CDR2 SVGIG (reference sequence). Trimming removed 5 bases at V and 7 bases at J, with 20 bases between.

V and J are TRBV9 and TRBJ2-2; D is undetermined. The CDR3 spans 12 residues. CDR1 SGDLS and CDR2 YYNGEE come from the germline V gene. Trimming pared 6 bases from V and 4 bases from J, leaving 7 bases between. CDR3 loop: CASTRGTGELFF. CDR3 nucleotide sequence: TGTGCCAGCACACGCGGCACCGGGGAGCTGTTTTTT. The variable domain in full, completed from reference TRBV9 and TRBJ2-2, reads DSGVTQTPKHLITATGQRVTLRCSPRSGDLSVYWYQQSLDQGLQFLIQYYNGEERAKGNILERFSAQQFPDLHSELNLSSLELGDSALYFCASTRGTGELFFGEGSRLTVL.

V gene TRBV19 combines with J gene TRBJ1-5; no clear D. Trimming stripped 7 bases from V and 3 bases from J, with 16 bases between. This CDR3 has 15 residues. Germline V CDR1 and CDR2: LNHDA, SQIVND (reference sequence). The CDR3 DNA reads as TGTGCCAGTACCCCTTTCCCAGCCTCCAATCAGCCCCAGCATTTT. This gives the protein CASTPFPASNQPQHF.

The chain has TRBV7-2 and TRBJ2-7; tentative D call: TRBD2 (5 bases). The V end was cut by 2 bases, the J end by 0 bases, with 14 bases between. The CDR3 extends over 16 amino acids. Looked up from germline, CDR1 is SGHTA and CDR2 is FQGNSA. CDR3 amino acids: CASSLIGVGSSYEQYF. The CDR3 nucleotides read TGTGCCAGCAGCTTAATCGGAGTGGGGAGCTCCTACGAGCAGTACTTC.

This rearrangement joins TRBV7-9 to TRBJ1-1, with D tentatively TRBD1 (6 bases). This CDR3 region has 15 residues. Germline V CDR1 and CDR2: SEHNR, FQNEAQ (reference sequence). V was shortened by 5 bases and J by 0 bases, with 13 bases between the two germline ends. CDR3 nucleotide sequence: TGTGCCAGCAGCCCACCAGAGGGGGTGAACACTGAAGCTTTCTTT. This encodes CASSPPEGVNTEAFF.

The chain links TRBV5-1 to TRBJ2-1; possible D gene TRBD1, 6 bases. Trimming removed 5 bases at V and 5 bases at J, with 11 bases between. CDR3 size: 13 residues. Germline V CDR1 and CDR2: SGHRS, YFSETQ. The CDR3: CASRQGPNNEQFF. Written as DNA, the CDR3 is TGCGCCAGCAGACAGGGACCAAACAATGAGCAGTTCTTC. The full variable domain, completed using reference TRBV5-1 and TRBJ2-1, is KAGVTQTPRYLIKTRGQQVTLSCSPISGHRSVSWYQQTPGQGLQFLFEYFSETQRNKGNFPGRFSGRQFSNSRSEMNVSTLELGDSALYLCASRQGPNNEQFFGPGTRLTVL.

In this sample, this clone turned up a few times. The chain has TRBV19 and TRBJ2-7; 14 bases agree with TRBD2. V lost 3 bases, J lost 7 bases, and 8 bases stayed unmatched. The germline gives CDR1 LNHDA, CDR2 SQIVND (reference sequence). This CDR3 comprises 16 residues. CDR3 bases: TGTGCCAGTAGTATCCGTCGACTAGCGGGAGGGGGTGAGCAGTACTTC. This sequence encodes CASSIRRLAGGGEQYF.

V and J are TRBV18 and TRBJ1-4, with D unresolved. The CDR3 spans 15 residues. Trimming left V 6 bases short and J 0 bases short, with 11 bases between. Germline V lookup: CDR1 KGHSH, CDR2 LQKENI. This CDR3 reads CASSPQAATNEKLFF. The CDR3 region has the DNA TGTGCCAGCTCCCCCCAGGCTGCAACTAATGAAAAACTGTTTTTT.

The chain is built from TRBV19 and TRBJ2-3, with 12 bases lining up with TRBD1. The CDR3 has 18 amino acids. CDR1 is LNHDA and CDR2 is SQIVND in the germline V gene (reference sequence). The ends lost 6 bases at V and 6 bases at J; junction bases unmatched: 16. The CDR3 sequence: CASSPSPPGTGGSDTQYF. CDR3 nucleotide sequence: TGTGCCAGTAGCCCGTCCCCCCCCGGGACAGGGGGCTCGGATACGCAGTATTTT.

The chain uses TRBV7-2 and TRBJ1-1; TRBD1 aligns across 8 bases. Germline trimming cut 5 bases from V and 4 bases from J; bases unmatched to any gene: 6. Germline lookup yields CDR1 SGHTA and CDR2 FQGNSA. This CDR3 is built from 14 residues. CDR3 in amino acids: CASSVQGGGTEAFF. Written as DNA, the CDR3 is TGTGCCAGCAGCGTACAGGGGGGGGGCACTGAAGCTTTCTTT.